The clone carrying this T cell receptor beta chain was detected only a few times. Its specificity is not known. This same CDR3 is encoded by further DNA sequences in the sample. Via CD45RO/CCR7/CD25/CD127/CD95/CD27, cells of the CD4+ naive, central memory, regulatory and stem cell-like memory subsets were sorted. This entry is derived from a study of beta chain features in type 1 diabetes. Whole-study findings and limits: In every one of the four CD4+ subsets, TCRB CDR3s were moderately but significantly shorter in Type 1 diabetes patients. A cDNA-based sequencing approach could over-represent cells with high TCR expression. HLA effects on TCRB rearrangement stayed unresolved here.

The CDR3 totals 14 residues. The trim removed 5 bases at V and 2 bases at J, leaving 6 bases unmatched. Germline-derived CDR1 and CDR2 are MDHEN and SYDVKM. What was sequenced were expressed TCRB transcripts, since all of the isolated RNA had been reverse transcribed. TCRdb's copy holds only in-frame clones and misses some; the assay was immunoSEQ multiplex PCR. The sample carries around 430,000 clones, approximately 28% recorded once. This chain connects TRBV28 to TRBJ2-7, with TRBD1 identical over 7 bases. The sample comprised naive CD4+ T cells from blood. This clonotype originated in a man younger than 35 in good health. As DNA, the CDR3 is TGTGCCAGCAGTACACCGGGACAGCCCTACGAGCAGTACTTC. Translated, it gives CASSTPGQPYEQYF.